The clone carrying this TCR beta chain is a singleton in its sample. Its antigen is not known. This sample was included in a study of STAT3 mutations in large granular lymphocyte leukemia. Turning to the study itself: Roughly half of the longitudinally sequenced T-LGLL patients carried detectable canonical activating STAT3 mutations. General study results and limits: Every T-LGLL patient had at least one immunodominant TCRbeta clonotype. Clonal expansion was inferred from other time points because no sample existed at each clone's first appearance. In about 30% of the 18 patients, new TCR clonotypes emerged after therapy.

Approximately 40,000 productive templates were obtained per sample on average. The method was immunoSEQ multiplex PCR; TCRdb's version includes in-frame clones alone and lacks a portion of them. The sample holds approximately 12,000 clones; 70% to 80% are singletons and the top ten take around 45%. V shed 4 bases and J 7 bases; nucleotides not matched to a gene: 11. The CDR3 has 15 residues. Germline CDR1 and CDR2: GTSNPN and SVGIG (reference sequence). The source is a man between 60 and 70 years old with T-cell large granular lymphocyte leukemia. Some clones in this sample may be carry-over from other donors' samples. The V call is TRBV30, the J call TRBJ1-4, with TRBD1 matching 8 bases. Sequencing was performed on peripheral blood mononuclear cells. The chain's CDR3 is CAWNKKDREGEKLFF. The CDR3 bases are TGTGCCTGGAACAAGAAGGACAGGGAGGGTGAAAAACTGTTTTTT.